A selection of T cell receptor beta chains follows, all from one sample in a study of cytomegalovirus exposure and HLA in healthy donors. Some clones are missing from TCRdb's copy, which holds only in-frame ones; the method was immunoSEQ multiplex PCR. In the table there are about 120,000 clones, approximately 78% of which are singletons. Sequences were obtained from PBMCs. These receptors all come from a man in his thirties or forties in good health and CMV-seropositive. Each CDR3 is given with its conserved first and last residue. Fields, in order: CDR3 protein, V gene, J gene.

CDR3: CALGGDTGELFF
V: TRBV10-3
J: TRBJ2-2

CDR3: CASSLRARGNLNQPQHF
V: TRBV28
J: TRBJ1-5

CDR3: CASSFAPDRARNIQYF
V: TRBV5-1
J: TRBJ2-4

CDR3: CASRWTGGDRGYTF
V: TRBV5-6
J: TRBJ1-2

CDR3: CASSSPGQGAEEQYF
V: TRBV28
J: TRBJ2-7

CDR3: CASSIDEGQRSPLHF
V: TRBV19
J: TRBJ1-6

CDR3: CASSGQAWVGYTF
V: TRBV6-1
J: TRBJ1-2

CDR3: CASSSGQGVYGYTF
V: TRBV27
J: TRBJ1-2

CDR3: CASSSTEHYGYTF
V: TRBV7-9
J: TRBJ1-2

CDR3: CASSSWTSGDDNEQFF
V: TRBV7-9
J: TRBJ2-1

CDR3: CASSLAISYNEQFF
V: TRBV5-6
J: TRBJ2-1

CDR3: CASSTQGLDEQFF
V: TRBV2
J: TRBJ2-1

CDR3: CASSLDSLAASYNEQFF
V: TRBV5-1
J: TRBJ2-1

CDR3: CASSLALQGPPYEQYF
V: TRBV7-2
J: TRBJ2-7

CDR3: CASSLGADGYTF
V: TRBV7-9
J: TRBJ1-2

CDR3: CASSLAIDTEAFF
V: TRBV7-6
J: TRBJ1-1